The 31 T cell receptor beta chains listed next were all sequenced from one sample in a study of blood T cell repertoires in COVID-19. This table comes from immunoSEQ multiplex PCR, and its TCRdb copy is limited to in-frame clones, with some not included. The data show tens of thousands of clones, with around 94% seen just once and about 7.3% held by the top ten. Material: peripheral blood. These receptors originate from a human donor in a cohort sampled during active COVID-19.

The chain has TRBV7-9 and TRBJ1-5; the match to TRBD1 covers 7 bases. Germline V gene data show CDR1 as SEHNR and CDR2 as FQNEAQ (reference sequence). J gave up 6 bases and V 5 bases, and 7 bases lay outside the gene matches. The CDR3 loop spans 14 amino acids. CDR3 DNA sequence: TGTGCCAGCAGCCGAGGGGGCAGGACTCAGCCCCAGCATTTT. Its translation: CASSRGGRTQPQHF.

The V call is TRBV7-2, the J call TRBJ1-2; TRBD1 matches at 7 bases. In germline, CDR1 is SGHTA, CDR2 FQGNSA. There are 13 residues in the CDR3. J gave up 2 bases and V 4 bases, and 1 base lay outside the gene matches. The CDR3 loop is CASSWGQNYGYTF. Written as DNA, the CDR3 is TGTGCCAGCAGCTGGGGACAGAACTATGGCTACACCTTC.

The rearrangement uses TRBV5-1 and TRBJ1-6, with 10 bases matching TRBD1. V shed 4 bases, J shed 9 bases, and the junction held 7 bases outside the gene matches. The germline gives CDR1 SGHRS, CDR2 YFSETQ. CDR3 length: 15 amino acids. CDR3 region: CASSTGTGDGSPLHF. For the CDR3, the DNA is TGCGCCAGCAGCACCGGGACAGGGGATGGTTCACCCCTCCACTTT. The full variable domain, with the rest looked up from reference TRBV5-1 and TRBJ1-6, is KAGVTQTPRYLIKTRGQQVTLSCSPISGHRSVSWYQQTPGQGLQFLFEYFSETQRNKGNFPGRFSGRQFSNSRSEMNVSTLELGDSALYLCASSTGTGDGSPLHFGNGTRLTVT.

The gene calls are TRBV2 and TRBJ2-7, with 9 bases aligning to TRBD1. The V and J ends lost 4 bases and 0 bases, in that order; junction bases with no gene match: 7. Germline V lookup: CDR1 SNHLY, CDR2 FYNNEI. CDR3 length: 16 residues. CDR3 region: CASSVGQGIYSYEQYF. The CDR3 DNA is TGTGCCAGCAGTGTGGGACAGGGAATATACTCCTACGAGCAGTACTTC.

The chain recombines TRBV3-1 (or the pseudogene TRBV3-2) with TRBJ1-4, with D maybe TRBD1 (5 bases). Trimming stripped 4 bases from V and 7 bases from J, with 13 bases between. Germline V CDR1 and CDR2: LGHDT, YNNKEL (reference sequence). The CDR3 covers 14 residues. CDR3 in amino acids: CASSPTGVFEKLFF. The CDR3 bases are TGTGCCAGCAGCCCAACAGGTGTTTTTGAAAAACTGTTTTTT.

V usage is TRBV7-8 and J usage is TRBJ2-3, with a possible D match to TRBD2 (5 bases). Germline loops: CDR1 SGHVS, CDR2 FQNEAQ. Trimming removed 3 bases from V and 3 bases from J, with 10 bases in between. The CDR3 runs 14 residues. CDR3 sequence (DNA): TGTGCCAGCAGCTTCATTACTAGGACAGATACGCAGTATTTT. It codes for CASSFITRTDTQYF.

The chain combines TRBV6-5 with TRBJ2-7, with D perhaps matching TRBD2 (5 bases). Trimming removed 1 base at V and 6 bases at J, with 10 bases between. Germline-derived CDR1 and CDR2 are MNHEY and SVGAGI. CDR3 length: 13 residues. The DNA for the CDR3 is TGTGCCAGCAGTTACTTCCGGGGTAGCGAGCAGTACTTC. Residues: CASSYFRGSEQYF.

The chain carries TRBV3-1 (or the pseudogene TRBV3-2) and TRBJ2-3; 14 positions match TRBD2. The length of the CDR3 is 20 residues. The V gene end was trimmed by 3 bases and the J gene end by 1 base; junction bases not matched to a gene: 12. CDR1 and CDR2 (germline): LGHDT, YNNKEL (reference sequence). In DNA, the CDR3 is TGTGCCAGCAGCCAGGGCGGACTAGCGGGAGGTTACTGGGGCACAGATACGCAGTATTTT. This codes for CASSQGGLAGGYWGTDTQYF.

The chain employs TRBV11-2 and TRBJ2-1, with 8 positions matching TRBD2. Germline V CDR1 and CDR2: SGHAT, FQNNGV. The CDR3 runs to 15 residues. After removal of 5 bases from V and 7 bases from J, the junction contained 10 bases not matched to a gene. The chain's CDR3 is CASSRSGMGGNEQFF. CDR3 DNA: TGTGCCAGCAGCCGTAGCGGGATGGGGGGAAATGAGCAGTTCTTC.

This sequence joins TRBV3-1 (or the pseudogene TRBV3-2) and TRBJ2-4; the D gene is possibly TRBD1 (6 bases). CDR1 is LGHDT and CDR2 is YNNKEL in the germline V gene (reference sequence). The CDR3 is made up of 14 amino acids. V gave up 4 bases and J gave up 2 bases, with 9 bases separating them. In DNA, the CDR3 is TGTGCCAGCAGCCCCCGGGACACCAAAAACATTCAGTACTTC. Its protein product is CASSPRDTKNIQYF.

This clone showed up just once. The chain is built from TRBV28 and TRBJ1-1, with 8 bases identical to TRBD1. V lost 2 bases to trimming and J lost 1 base; unmatched junction nucleotides: 0. The CDR3 totals 14 residues. Per germline, CDR1 MDHEN and CDR2 SYDVKM. The CDR3 protein is CASSLGQGNTEAFF. The CDR3 DNA reads as TGTGCCAGCAGTTTAGGACAGGGGAACACTGAAGCTTTCTTT.

This rearrangement joins TRBV7-2 to TRBJ2-7, with 9 bases that match TRBD1. Trimming cost V 3 bases and J 6 bases; bases outside gene matches: 18. Germline V lookup: CDR1 SGHTA, CDR2 FQGNSA. The CDR3 is made up of 18 amino acids. The CDR3 bases are TGTGCCAGCAGCTTTACCCGGTTCAAGGGACAGGGAGATGTCGAGCAGTACTTC. Amino acids: CASSFTRFKGQGDVEQYF.

This clone was observed a single time. V is TRBV19 and J is TRBJ2-5; TRBD1 agrees at 9 bases. The ends lost 6 bases at V and 4 bases at J; junction bases unmatched: 3. The CDR3 covers 13 residues. CDR1 LNHDA and CDR2 SQIVND come from the germline V gene (reference sequence). For the CDR3, the DNA is TGTGCCAGTAGCGGGACAGGGAGAGAGACCCAGTACTTC. Translated: CASSGTGRETQYF.

This chain connects TRBV9 to TRBJ1-4, with D possibly matching TRBD1 (5 bases). Trimming stripped 0 bases from V and 8 bases from J, with 14 bases between. The CDR3 is 15 amino acids. The germline gives CDR1 SGDLS, CDR2 YYNGEE. This chain's CDR3 is CASSVAGGEEEKLFF. The DNA for the CDR3 is TGTGCCAGCAGCGTAGCGGGAGGGGAGGAAGAAAAACTGTTTTTT.

This clone occurred a few times. The CDR3 DNA sequence: TGTGCCTCGGGACACCTCGATCGGGATTCACCCCTCCACTTT. Encoded protein: CASGHLDRDSPLHF. The V gene is TRBV27, the J gene TRBJ1-6, with D perhaps TRBD1 (6 bases). The CDR3 extends over 14 amino acids. Trimming cost V 11 bases and J 8 bases, with 19 bases left between them. Per the germline V gene, CDR1 is MNHEY and CDR2 is SMNVEV (reference sequence).

The table lists this clone with a count of one. The chain is built from TRBV10-3 and TRBJ2-7, with 11 bases fitting TRBD2. Unmatched junction bases numbered 3, after V lost 8 bases and J lost 6 bases. The germline CDR1 and CDR2 sequences are ENHRY and SYGVKD. This CDR3 spans 12 amino acids. Here the CDR3 reads CAIGLAGGEQYF. As DNA, the CDR3 is TGTGCCATCGGGCTAGCGGGAGGCGAGCAGTACTTC.

The V and J genes are TRBV5-1 and TRBJ1-1; the D gene is possibly TRBD1 (6 bases). Trimming shortened V by 2 bases and J by 1 base, and 12 bases separated the two germline ends. The CDR3 is 15 amino acids. Per germline, CDR1 SGHRS and CDR2 YFSETQ. CDR3 sequence: CASSLTGSSNTEAFF. The CDR3 DNA sequence: TGCGCCAGCAGCTTAACAGGGAGCTCGAACACTGAAGCTTTCTTT.

This clone was observed a single time. The V call is TRBV3-1 (or the pseudogene TRBV3-2), the J call TRBJ2-7; TRBD1 agrees at 10 bases. CDR1 is LGHDT, CDR2 YNNKEL, per germline (reference sequence). This CDR3 comprises 16 residues. Unmatched junction bases numbered 5, after V lost 0 bases and J lost 3 bases. The CDR3, as DNA: TGTGCCAGCAGCCAAGAGGGACAGGGGACGATCTACGAGCAGTACTTC. This gives the protein CASSQEGQGTIYEQYF.

The V gene is TRBV2, the J gene TRBJ1-2, with D maybe TRBD1 (6 bases). The V gene lost 4 bases and the J gene lost 3 bases, with 9 bases spanning the gap. Germline values: CDR1 SNHLY, CDR2 FYNNEI. This CDR3 has 13 amino acids. CDR3 DNA: TGTGCCAGCAGTGGGGGGCAGGACTATGGCTACACCTTC. Translated, it gives CASSGGQDYGYTF.

This clone has a handful of counts. The chain couples TRBV5-5 to TRBJ1-1; 9 bases are a match to TRBD1. Germline CDR1 reads SGHKS; CDR2 reads YYEKEE (reference sequence). Trimming removed 3 bases from V and 4 bases from J; junction bases left unmatched: 7. This CDR3 region has 15 residues. The CDR3 DNA reads TGTGCCAGCAGCTGGGGGGACAGGGCGGGCACTGAAGCTTTCTTT. This encodes CASSWGDRAGTEAFF.

This clone was observed once. The V call is TRBV10-3, the J call TRBJ1-5; D perhaps matches TRBD1 (5 bases). The CDR3 extends over 16 amino acids. Germline-derived CDR1 and CDR2 are ENHRY and SYGVKD. Trimming removed 0 bases at V and 1 base at J, with 10 bases between. The CDR3 protein is CAISESREVSNQPQHF. The CDR3 region has the DNA TGTGCCATCAGTGAGTCCAGGGAGGTGAGCAATCAGCCCCAGCATTTT.

This chain connects TRBV19 to TRBJ2-2; TRBD2 is a possible D gene (6 bases). Germline V gene data show CDR1 as LNHDA and CDR2 as SQIVND (reference sequence). V was clipped by 3 bases and J by 7 bases, with 15 bases between them. CDR3 length equals 15 residues. CDR3 in amino acids: CASSIGRWEGGELFF. The CDR3 DNA follows: TGTGCCAGTAGTATTGGGAGGTGGGAAGGCGGGGAGCTGTTTTTT.

V is TRBV30 and J is TRBJ2-6, with D tentatively TRBD2 (6 bases). The length of the CDR3 is 16 residues. Per the germline V gene, CDR1 is GTSNPN and CDR2 is SVGIG (reference sequence). The germline V and J ends were trimmed by 0 bases and 0 bases, with 9 bases remaining between them. The CDR3 region is CAWSVRGNSGANVLTF. The CDR3 DNA reads TGTGCCTGGAGTGTACGGGGGAACTCTGGGGCCAACGTCCTGACTTTC.

V is TRBV7-2 and J is TRBJ2-3; 8 bases map to TRBD2. CDR3 length: 14 residues. Germline CDR1 SGHTA, CDR2 FQGNSA. With V trimmed by 6 bases and J by 8 bases, 10 bases remained unmatched. In DNA, the CDR3 is TGTGCCAGCAGAGCCAGCGGGGGCTTTGGTACGCAGTATTTT. It yields the protein CASRASGGFGTQYF.

The chain combines TRBV6-5 with TRBJ1-4; D is ambiguous. CDR1 is MNHEY and CDR2 is SVGAGI in the germline V gene. Trimming left V 8 bases short and J 4 bases short, with 17 bases between. This CDR3 is built from 15 residues. The CDR3 DNA is TGTGCCAGCGGAGTTGCCGGTCCGCTTAATGAAAAACTGTTTTTT. It translates to CASGVAGPLNEKLFF.

The genes are TRBV6-5 and TRBJ1-2; TRBD1 agrees at 7 bases. The CDR3 consists of 12 residues. Germline trimming cut 4 bases from V and 8 bases from J; bases unmatched to any gene: 4. Per the germline V gene, CDR1 is MNHEY and CDR2 is SVGAGI. The CDR3 loop is CASSLTGSGYTF. The CDR3 region has the DNA TGTGCCAGCAGTTTGACAGGGTCCGGCTACACCTTC.

This chain connects TRBV28 to TRBJ1-2; 7 bases agree with TRBD1. CDR1 and CDR2 from the germline V gene are MDHEN and SYDVKM. This CDR3 has 13 residues. Germline trimming cut 6 bases from V and 5 bases from J; bases unmatched to any gene: 6. This CDR3 reads CASSLGTAYGYTF. In DNA form, the CDR3 reads TGTGCCAGCAGCCTAGGGACAGCGTATGGCTACACCTTC.

The rearrangement links TRBV30 to TRBJ2-3; tentative D call: TRBD2 (5 bases). CDR3 length equals 14 residues. Trimming removed 8 bases from V and 3 bases from J, with 18 bases in between. CDR1 is GTSNPN and CDR2 is SVGIG in the germline V gene (reference sequence). The CDR3: CARSAGRTTDTQYF. The CDR3 DNA reads TGTGCCCGGTCGGCGGGCAGGACTACAGATACGCAGTATTTT. Full variable domain (missing parts from reference TRBV30 and TRBJ2-3): SQTIHQWPATLVQPVGSPLSLECTVEGTSNPNLYWYRQAAGRGLQLLFYSVGIGQISSEVPQNLSASRPQDRQFILSSKKLLLSDSGFYLCARSAGRTTDTQYFGPGTRLTVL.

The rearrangement joins TRBV14 to TRBJ1-4; 8 positions match TRBD1. Germline CDR1 SGHDN, CDR2 FVKESK. This CDR3 region has 16 residues. V was pared by 1 base and J by 3 bases, with 4 bases of the junction left unmatched. The CDR3 DNA reads TGTGCCAGCAGCCAAGGACAGGGGTGGGCTAATGAAAAACTGTTTTTT. Its protein product is CASSQGQGWANEKLFF.

The rearrangement uses TRBV9 and TRBJ1-1; 7 nucleotides line up with TRBD1. This CDR3 is built from 15 residues. The V gene end was trimmed by 0 bases and the J gene end by 1 base; junction bases not matched to a gene: 3. In germline, CDR1 is SGDLS, CDR2 YYNGEE. The CDR3 DNA reads as TGTGCCAGCAGCGTAGACCGGACAGGGAACACTGAAGCTTTCTTT. Its translation is CASSVDRTGNTEAFF.

The genes are TRBV11-2 and TRBJ2-1; 15 bases fit TRBD2. The CDR3 totals 17 residues. Germline V lookup: CDR1 SGHAT, CDR2 FQNNGV. Germline trimming cut 5 bases from V and 4 bases from J; bases unmatched to any gene: 6. This CDR3 is CASSTGGTSGGYNEQFF. The CDR3 nucleotides are TGTGCCAGCAGCACGGGCGGGACTAGCGGGGGGTACAATGAGCAGTTCTTC.